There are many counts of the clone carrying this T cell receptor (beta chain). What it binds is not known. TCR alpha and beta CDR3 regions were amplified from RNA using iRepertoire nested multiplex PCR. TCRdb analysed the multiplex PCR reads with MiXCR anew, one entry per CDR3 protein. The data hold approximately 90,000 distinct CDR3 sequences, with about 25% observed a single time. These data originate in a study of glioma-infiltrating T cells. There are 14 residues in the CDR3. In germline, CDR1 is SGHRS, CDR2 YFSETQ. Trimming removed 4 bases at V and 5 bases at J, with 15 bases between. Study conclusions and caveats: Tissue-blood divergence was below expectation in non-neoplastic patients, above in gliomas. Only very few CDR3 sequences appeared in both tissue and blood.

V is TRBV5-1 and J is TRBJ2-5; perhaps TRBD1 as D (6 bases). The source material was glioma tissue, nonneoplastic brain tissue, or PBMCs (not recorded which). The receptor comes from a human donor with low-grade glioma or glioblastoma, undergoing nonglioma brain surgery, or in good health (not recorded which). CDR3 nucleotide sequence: TGCGCCAGCAGCGGGGGACAACCAGCGGAGACCCAGTACTTC. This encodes CASSGGQPAETQYF.